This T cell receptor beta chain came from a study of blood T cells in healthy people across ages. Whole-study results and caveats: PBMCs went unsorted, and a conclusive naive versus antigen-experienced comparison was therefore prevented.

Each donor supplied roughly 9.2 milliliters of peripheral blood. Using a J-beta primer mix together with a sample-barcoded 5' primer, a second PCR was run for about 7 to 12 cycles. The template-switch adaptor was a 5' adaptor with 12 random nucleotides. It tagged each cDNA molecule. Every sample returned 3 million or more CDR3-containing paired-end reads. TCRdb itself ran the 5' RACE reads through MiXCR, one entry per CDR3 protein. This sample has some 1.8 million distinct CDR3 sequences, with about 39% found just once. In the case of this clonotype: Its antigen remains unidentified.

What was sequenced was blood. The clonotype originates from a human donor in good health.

The CDR3 reads CASSSRGGGTEAFF. The CDR3 coding sequence is TGTGCCAGCAGCTCTCGAGGGGGAGGAACTGAAGCTTTCTTT. This chain joins TRBV7-6 and TRBJ1-1, with D possibly being TRBD1 (6 bases). Germline V gene lookup returns CDR1 SGHVS and CDR2 FNYEAQ. The ends were cut back, 4 bases at V and 5 bases at J, with 14 bases in the middle. This CDR3 contains 14 residues. Complete variable domain (other parts from reference TRBV7-6 and TRBJ1-1): GAGVSQSPRYKVTKRGQDVALRCDPISGHVSLYWYRQALGQGPEFLTYFNYEAQQDKSGLPNDRFSAERPEGSISTLTIQRTEQRDSAMYRCASSSRGGGTEAFFGQGTRLTVV.